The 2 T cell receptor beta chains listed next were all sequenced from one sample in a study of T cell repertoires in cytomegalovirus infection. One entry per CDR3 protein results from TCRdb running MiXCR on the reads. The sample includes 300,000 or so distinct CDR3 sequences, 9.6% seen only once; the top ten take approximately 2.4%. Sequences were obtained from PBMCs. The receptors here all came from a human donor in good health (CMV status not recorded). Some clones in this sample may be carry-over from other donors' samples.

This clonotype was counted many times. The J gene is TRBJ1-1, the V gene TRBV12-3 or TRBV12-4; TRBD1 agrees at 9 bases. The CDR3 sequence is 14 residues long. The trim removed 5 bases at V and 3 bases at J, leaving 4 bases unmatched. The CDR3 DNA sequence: TGTGCCAGCAGTCGGGACAGGGAATACACTGAAGCTTTCTTT. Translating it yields CASSRDREYTEAFF.

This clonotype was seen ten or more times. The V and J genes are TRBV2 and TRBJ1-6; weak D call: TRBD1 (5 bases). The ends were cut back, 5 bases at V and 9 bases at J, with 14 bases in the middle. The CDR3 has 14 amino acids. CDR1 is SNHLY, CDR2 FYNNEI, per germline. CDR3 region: CASSRGGNTSPLHF. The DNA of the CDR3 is TGTGCCAGCAGTCGGGGCGGGAATACTTCACCCCTCCACTTT.